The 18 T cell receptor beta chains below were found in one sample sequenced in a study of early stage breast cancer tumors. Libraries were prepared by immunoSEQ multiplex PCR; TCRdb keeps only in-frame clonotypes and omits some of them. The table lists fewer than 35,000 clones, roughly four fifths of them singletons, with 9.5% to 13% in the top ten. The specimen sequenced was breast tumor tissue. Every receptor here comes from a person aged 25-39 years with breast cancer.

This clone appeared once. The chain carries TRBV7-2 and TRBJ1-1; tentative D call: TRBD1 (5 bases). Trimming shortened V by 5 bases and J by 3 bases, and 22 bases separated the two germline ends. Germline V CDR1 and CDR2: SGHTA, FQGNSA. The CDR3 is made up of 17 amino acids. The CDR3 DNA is TGTGCCAGCAGCCCCCGAGAGGCGGGACCCCTGGACACTGAAGCTTTCTTT. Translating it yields CASSPREAGPLDTEAFF. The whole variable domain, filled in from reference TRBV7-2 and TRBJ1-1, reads GAGVSQSPSNKVTEKGKDVELRCDPISGHTALYWYRQSLGQGLEFLIYFQGNSAPDKSGLPSDRFSAERTGGSVSTLTIQRTQQEDSAVYLCASSPREAGPLDTEAFFGQGTRLTVV.

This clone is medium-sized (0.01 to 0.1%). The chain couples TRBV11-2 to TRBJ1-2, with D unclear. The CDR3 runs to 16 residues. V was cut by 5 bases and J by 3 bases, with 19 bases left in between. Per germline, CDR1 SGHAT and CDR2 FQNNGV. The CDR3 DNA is TGTGCCAGCAGCATATCAGCGGGGAGGTCGCACTATGGCTACACCTTC. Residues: CASSISAGRSHYGYTF.

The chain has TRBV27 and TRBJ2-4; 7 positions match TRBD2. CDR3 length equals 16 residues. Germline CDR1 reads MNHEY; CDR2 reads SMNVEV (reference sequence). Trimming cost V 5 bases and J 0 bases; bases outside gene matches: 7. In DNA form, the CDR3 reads TGTGCCAGCAGTATGTCCGGGGGGTTAGCCAAAAACATTCAGTACTTC. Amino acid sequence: CASSMSGGLAKNIQYF.

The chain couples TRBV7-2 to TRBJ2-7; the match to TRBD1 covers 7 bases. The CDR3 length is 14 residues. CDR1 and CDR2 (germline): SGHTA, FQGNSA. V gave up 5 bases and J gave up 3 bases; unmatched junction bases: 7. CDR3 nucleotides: TGTGCCAGCAGCCCTGACTGGGACAGCTACGAGCAGTACTTC. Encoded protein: CASSPDWDSYEQYF.

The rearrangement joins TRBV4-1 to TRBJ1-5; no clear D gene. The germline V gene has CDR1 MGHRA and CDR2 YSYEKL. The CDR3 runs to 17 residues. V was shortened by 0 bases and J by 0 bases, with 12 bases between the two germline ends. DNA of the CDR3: TGCGCCAGCAGCCAAGATTGGGCAGGACTTAGCAATCAGCCCCAGCATTTT. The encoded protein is CASSQDWAGLSNQPQHF.

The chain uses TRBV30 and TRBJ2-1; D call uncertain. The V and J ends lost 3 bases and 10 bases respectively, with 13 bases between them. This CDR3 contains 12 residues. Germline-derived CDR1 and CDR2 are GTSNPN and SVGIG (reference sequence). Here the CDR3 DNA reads TGTGCCTGGAGCCTTGGTTGGATAGAGCAGTTCTTC. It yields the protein CAWSLGWIEQFF.

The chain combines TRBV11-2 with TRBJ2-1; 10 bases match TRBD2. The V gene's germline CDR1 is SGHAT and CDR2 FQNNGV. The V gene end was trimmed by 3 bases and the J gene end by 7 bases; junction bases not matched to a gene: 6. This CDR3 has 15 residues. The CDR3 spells CASSFALAGLNEQFF. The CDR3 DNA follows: TGTGCCAGCAGCTTCGCACTAGCGGGACTTAATGAGCAGTTCTTC.

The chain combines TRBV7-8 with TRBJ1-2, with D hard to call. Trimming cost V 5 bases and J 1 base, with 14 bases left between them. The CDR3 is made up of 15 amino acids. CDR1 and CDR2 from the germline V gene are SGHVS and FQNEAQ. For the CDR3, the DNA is TGTGCCAGCAGCCCCCGCCGGGCGATTAACTATGGCTACACCTTC. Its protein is CASSPRRAINYGYTF.

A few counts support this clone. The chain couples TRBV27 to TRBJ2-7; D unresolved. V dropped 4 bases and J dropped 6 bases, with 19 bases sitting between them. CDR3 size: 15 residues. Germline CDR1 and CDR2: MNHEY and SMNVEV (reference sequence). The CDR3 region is CASSSKGAQTTEQYF. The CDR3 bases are TGTGCCAGCAGTTCTAAGGGCGCACAAACCACCGAGCAGTACTTC.

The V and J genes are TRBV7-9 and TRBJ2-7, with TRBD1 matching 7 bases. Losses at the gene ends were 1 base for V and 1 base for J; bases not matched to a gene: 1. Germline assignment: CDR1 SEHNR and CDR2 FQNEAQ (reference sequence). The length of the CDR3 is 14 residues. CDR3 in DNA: TGTGCCAGCAGCTTAGTGGGACAGTCCTACGAGCAGTACTTC. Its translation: CASSLVGQSYEQYF.

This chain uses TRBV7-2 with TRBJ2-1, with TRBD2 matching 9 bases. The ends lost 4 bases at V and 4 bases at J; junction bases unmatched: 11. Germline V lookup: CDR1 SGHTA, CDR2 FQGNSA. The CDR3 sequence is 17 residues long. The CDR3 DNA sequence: TGTGCCAGCAGCTCGACCCCTAGCGGGAATTGGTACAATGAGCAGTTCTTC. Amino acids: CASSSTPSGNWYNEQFF.

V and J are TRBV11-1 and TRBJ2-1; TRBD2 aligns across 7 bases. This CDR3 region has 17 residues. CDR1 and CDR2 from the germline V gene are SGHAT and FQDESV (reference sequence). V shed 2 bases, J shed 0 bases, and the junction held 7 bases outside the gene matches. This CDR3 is CASSLIASGSSYNEQFF. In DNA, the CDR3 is TGTGCCAGCAGCTTAATCGCTAGCGGCAGCTCCTACAATGAGCAGTTCTTC.

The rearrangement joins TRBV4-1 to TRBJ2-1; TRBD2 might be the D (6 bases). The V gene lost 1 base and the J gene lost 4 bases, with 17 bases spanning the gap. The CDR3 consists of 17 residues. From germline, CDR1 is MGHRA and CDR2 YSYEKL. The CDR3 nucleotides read TGCGCCAGCAGCCAAGTTCCTTCGGGGGTAGGATACAATGAGCAGTTCTTC. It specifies CASSQVPSGVGYNEQFF.

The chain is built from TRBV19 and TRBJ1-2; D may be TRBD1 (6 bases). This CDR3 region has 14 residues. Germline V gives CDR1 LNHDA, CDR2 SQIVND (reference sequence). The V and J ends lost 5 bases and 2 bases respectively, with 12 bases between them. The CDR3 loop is CASSYPGENYGYTF. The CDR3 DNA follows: TGTGCCAGTAGTTATCCAGGGGAAAACTATGGCTACACCTTC.

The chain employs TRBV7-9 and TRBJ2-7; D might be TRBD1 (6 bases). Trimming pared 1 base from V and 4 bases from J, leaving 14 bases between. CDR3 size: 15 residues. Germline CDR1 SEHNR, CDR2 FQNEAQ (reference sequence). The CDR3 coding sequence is TGTGCCAGCAGCTTAGAAGGGACAACTTCTTACGAGCAGTACTTC. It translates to CASSLEGTTSYEQYF.

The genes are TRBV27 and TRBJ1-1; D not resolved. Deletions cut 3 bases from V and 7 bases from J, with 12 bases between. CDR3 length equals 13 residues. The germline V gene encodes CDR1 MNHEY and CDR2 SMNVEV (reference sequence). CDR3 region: CASSFPNGNEAFF. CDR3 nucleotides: TGTGCCAGCAGTTTCCCCAACGGAAATGAAGCTTTCTTT.

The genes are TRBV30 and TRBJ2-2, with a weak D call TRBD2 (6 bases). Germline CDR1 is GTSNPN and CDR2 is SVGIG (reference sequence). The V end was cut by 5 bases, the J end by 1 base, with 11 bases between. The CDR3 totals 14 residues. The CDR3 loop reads CAWRGTVNTGELFF. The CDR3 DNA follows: TGTGCCTGGCGGGGGACGGTGAACACCGGGGAGCTGTTTTTT.

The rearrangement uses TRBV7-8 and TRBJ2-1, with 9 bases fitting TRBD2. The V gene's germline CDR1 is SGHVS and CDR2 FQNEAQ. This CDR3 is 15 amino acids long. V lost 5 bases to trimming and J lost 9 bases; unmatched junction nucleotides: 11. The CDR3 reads CASSTRLAGYGEQFF. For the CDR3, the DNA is TGTGCCAGCAGCACCCGCCTAGCGGGGTACGGTGAGCAGTTCTTC.